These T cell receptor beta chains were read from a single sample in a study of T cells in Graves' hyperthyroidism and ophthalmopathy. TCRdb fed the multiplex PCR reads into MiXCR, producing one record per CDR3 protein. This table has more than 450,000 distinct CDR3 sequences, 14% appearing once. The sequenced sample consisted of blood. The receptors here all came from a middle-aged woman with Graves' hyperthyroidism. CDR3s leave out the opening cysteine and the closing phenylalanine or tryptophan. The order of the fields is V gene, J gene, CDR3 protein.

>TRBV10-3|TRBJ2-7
ASQGDGRVYEQY
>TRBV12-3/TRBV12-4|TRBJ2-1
ASSQTSGGTYNAQF
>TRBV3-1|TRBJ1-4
ASRQQGGKLF
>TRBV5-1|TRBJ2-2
ASSWDSSVTGELF
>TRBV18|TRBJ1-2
ASSPQQNDYGYT
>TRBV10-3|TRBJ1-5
AIADSNQPQH
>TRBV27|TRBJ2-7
ASSLSPYSPRNYEQY
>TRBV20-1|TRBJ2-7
SASGTGGALEYEQY
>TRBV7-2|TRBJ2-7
ASSSRTDYEQY
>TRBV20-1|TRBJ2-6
SASGSGLLFSGANVLT
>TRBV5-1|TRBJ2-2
ASSLVQGTGELF
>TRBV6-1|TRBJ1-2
ASGRGVGVHGYT
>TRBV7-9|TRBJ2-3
ASSGPVVAGVDTQY
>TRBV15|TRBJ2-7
ATSRDRRDSYEQY
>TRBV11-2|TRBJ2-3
ASSGSGSRGNTQY
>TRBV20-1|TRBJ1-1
SARRGGGTEAF
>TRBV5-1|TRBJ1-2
ASSGPGQGTYGYT
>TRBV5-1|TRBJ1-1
ASSLQGEKNTEAF
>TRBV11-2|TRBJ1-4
ASSLNRRGGLNEKLF
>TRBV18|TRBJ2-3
ASSPIAASTDTQY
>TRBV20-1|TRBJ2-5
SASSSGAETQY